This T cell receptor (beta chain) was recorded in a study of blood T cell repertoires in COVID-19. Study overall: Researchers got acute and convalescent COVID-19 samples from the United States, Italy and Spain.

This CDR3 contains 15 residues. The V end was cut by 7 bases, the J end by 3 bases, with 17 bases between. Germline V gene data show CDR1 as SEHNR and CDR2 as FQNEAQ (reference sequence). Ages ranged from roughly 18 to 100 years, with residence in about two dozen US areas. Per the authors' pipeline: Researchers report that nucleated cell counts were estimated from reference gene primer amplification. Generated by immunoSEQ multiplex PCR, the TCRdb table keeps only in-frame clones and is missing some. V and J calls and clone size are copied from that table; D and trimming were computed from the DNA. The data show about 310,000 clones, about 88% seen once.

This TCR came from a woman in her thirties or forties who had recovered from COVID-19. Sequenced sample: PBMCs or T cells enriched from blood (not recorded which). The genes are TRBV7-9 and TRBJ2-3; TRBD2 might be the D (6 bases). The CDR3 DNA reads TGTGCCAGCACCCTCGGGGCGGGGAAGACAGATACGCAGTATTTT. It is translated as CASTLGAGKTDTQYF.